The 16 T cell receptor beta chains presented below share a single source sample, sequenced in a study of blood T cell repertoires in COVID-19. TCRdb's table, derived via immunoSEQ multiplex PCR, lists solely in-frame clones and lacks some. In the table there are about 480,000 clones, around 85% of which are singletons. Sequencing was carried out using PBMCs or T cells enriched from blood (not recorded which). These TCRs come from a woman aged 55-70 years who had recovered from COVID-19.

This clone was detected ten times or more. The V gene is TRBV7-9, the J gene TRBJ1-1; D not resolved. Between the trimmed V and J ends, which lost 2 bases and 4 bases, there was a span of 14 bases. Per germline, CDR1 SEHNR and CDR2 FQNEAQ (reference sequence). The CDR3 is 15 residues long. CDR3 DNA sequence: TGTGCCAGCAGCTTACGTGGAGCGGGAGGCACTGAAGCTTTCTTT. Its translation: CASSLRGAGGTEAFF.

The chain couples TRBV7-2 to TRBJ1-2; 8 positions match TRBD1. Germline lookup yields CDR1 SGHTA and CDR2 FQGNSA. V was pared by 2 bases and J by 5 bases, with 7 bases of the junction left unmatched. The CDR3 contains 15 residues. The CDR3 reads CASSLRQGAPYGYTF. CDR3 bases: TGTGCCAGCAGCTTAAGGCAGGGGGCCCCGTATGGCTACACCTTC.

The chain joins TRBV2 to TRBJ2-1; 10 nucleotides match TRBD1. The CDR3 is made up of 15 amino acids. Germline CDR1 SNHLY, CDR2 FYNNEI. After removal of 7 bases from V and 4 bases from J, the junction contained 7 bases not matched to a gene. CDR3 region: CASITGQGVYNEQFF. As DNA, the CDR3 is TGTGCCAGCATAACAGGACAGGGGGTTTACAATGAGCAGTTCTTC.

The chain is built from TRBV2 and TRBJ2-5; the D gene is possibly TRBD1 (5 bases). Trimming removed 7 bases from V and 2 bases from J, with 11 bases in between. The CDR3 loop spans 13 amino acids. Looked up from germline, CDR1 is SNHLY and CDR2 is FYNNEI. CDR3 coding DNA: TGTGCCAGCATCCGAGACAGACAAGAGACCCAGTACTTC. Translating it yields CASIRDRQETQYF. The full variable domain, in which reference TRBV2 and TRBJ2-5 provide the parts outside the CDR3, is EPEVTQTPSHQVTQMGQEVILRCVPISNHLYFYWYRQILGQKVEFLVSFYNNEISEKSEIFDDQFSVERPDGSNFTLKIRSTKLEDSAMYFCASIRDRQETQYFGPGTRLLVL.

The chain is built from TRBV10-3 and TRBJ2-2; the D gene is possibly TRBD1 (6 bases). Trimming took 6 bases from V and 5 from J, leaving 7 bases between them. This CDR3 contains 12 residues. Germline V lookup: CDR1 ENHRY, CDR2 SYGVKD. The CDR3 DNA is TGTGCCATCAGCACAGGGACCGGGGAGCTGTTTTTT. The encoded protein is CAISTGTGELFF.

V and J are TRBV5-4 and TRBJ2-5, with 13 positions matching TRBD2. The junction had 7 bases not matched to a gene; V was cut back by 4 bases and J by 1 base. CDR1 and CDR2 (germline): SGHNT, YYREEE (reference sequence). The CDR3 consists of 17 residues. CDR3: CASSPARTSGGQETQYF. For the CDR3, the DNA is TGTGCCAGCAGCCCGGCTCGGACTAGCGGGGGCCAAGAGACCCAGTACTTC.

The chain carries TRBV30 and TRBJ1-5; D not resolved. The CDR3 has 13 residues. Per germline, CDR1 GTSNPN and CDR2 SVGIG (reference sequence). The germline V and J ends were trimmed by 3 bases and 5 bases, with 11 bases remaining between them. CDR3 coding DNA: TGTGCCTGGAGCTCAGAAGACTATCAGCCCCAGCATTTT. This translates into CAWSSEDYQPQHF.

This clone showed up just once. J is TRBJ2-2 and V is TRBV4-1; TRBD1 might be the D (5 bases). This CDR3 has 17 amino acids. The germline gives CDR1 MGHRA, CDR2 YSYEKL. The V gene lost 0 bases and the J gene lost 6 bases, with 17 bases spanning the gap. The CDR3 DNA follows: TGCGCCAGCAGCCAAGATCAGGGCAGGTTAGGGGCCGGGGAGCTGTTTTTT. Protein: CASSQDQGRLGAGELFF.

The rearrangement links TRBV4-2 to TRBJ1-1; D remains unclear. Trimming removed 4 bases at V and 9 bases at J, with 15 bases between. The CDR3 loop spans 13 amino acids. The germline V gene has CDR1 LGHNA and CDR2 YNFKEQ. CDR3 bases: TGTGCCAGCAGCCCAGACCCCGATAAGCAAGCTTTCTTT. Translated, it gives CASSPDPDKQAFF.

This clone was seen just once. The V call is TRBV4-1, the J call TRBJ1-1; perhaps TRBD1 as D (6 bases). The CDR3 consists of 17 residues. Trimming pared 0 bases from V and 1 base from J, leaving 15 bases between. Germline CDR1 MGHRA, CDR2 YSYEKL. CDR3 sequence (DNA): TGCGCCAGCAGCCAAGATCAGAGGGGGGGCCAGAACACTGAAGCTTTCTTT. This codes for CASSQDQRGGQNTEAFF.

DNA for the CDR3: TGTGCCAGCTCGGGACTGACCTCTGGAAACACCATATATTTT. Translation: CASSGLTSGNTIYF. The chain recombines TRBV5-4 with TRBJ1-3, with a tentative D call TRBD1 (5 bases). V shed 7 bases and J shed 0 bases, with 11 bases lying between them. Germline values: CDR1 SGHNT, CDR2 YYREEE (reference sequence). The CDR3 loop spans 14 amino acids.

V and J are TRBV11-3 and TRBJ2-1, with TRBD2 matching 8 bases. The CDR3 loop spans 15 amino acids. With V trimmed by 1 base and J by 8 bases, 7 bases remained unmatched. CDR1 is SGHNT, CDR2 YENEEA, per germline. CDR3 protein: CASSLVGGGIDEQFF. CDR3 nucleotides: TGTGCCAGCAGCTTAGTGGGCGGGGGGATCGATGAGCAGTTCTTC.

This clone was picked up a small number of times. J is TRBJ2-1 and V is TRBV5-4, with 9 bases fitting TRBD1. This CDR3 spans 15 amino acids. Germline CDR1 and CDR2: SGHNT and YYREEE (reference sequence). Germline trimming cut 3 bases from V and 8 bases from J; bases unmatched to any gene: 9. CDR3 sequence reads: CASSWGQGLQYEQFF. CDR3 nucleotides: TGTGCCAGCAGCTGGGGACAGGGCCTACAATATGAGCAGTTCTTC.

The chain employs TRBV30 and TRBJ1-3, with a tentative D call TRBD1 (6 bases). The CDR3 consists of 16 residues. The V and J ends lost 3 bases and 2 bases respectively, with 17 bases between them. Germline CDR1 GTSNPN, CDR2 SVGIG (reference sequence). The CDR3 region is CAWSPGHMGAGNTIYF. The CDR3 coding sequence is TGTGCCTGGAGCCCGGGACATATGGGAGCTGGAAACACCATATATTTT.

This rearrangement joins TRBV19 to TRBJ1-5, with D unclear. The CDR3 is 14 amino acids. V lost 3 bases and J 6 bases, leaving 12 bases between the germline ends. The germline gives CDR1 LNHDA, CDR2 SQIVND (reference sequence). The CDR3 here is CASSIMAVSQPQHF. CDR3 sequence (DNA): TGTGCCAGTAGTATCATGGCAGTGTCTCAGCCCCAGCATTTT.

This chain links TRBV6-5 with TRBJ1-2; D not certain. Germline values: CDR1 MNHEY, CDR2 SVGAGI. This CDR3 is 10 amino acids long. The CDR3 DNA sequence: TGTGCTGCGGCTAACTATGGCTACACCTTC. As protein: CAAANYGYTF.